This T cell receptor beta chain was recorded in a study of cytomegalovirus exposure and HLA in healthy donors. The CDR3 covers 15 residues. Germline V gene data show CDR1 as SGHRS and CDR2 as YFSETQ. V was clipped by 0 bases and J by 1 base, with 9 bases between them. Each donor's status was that of a healthy bone marrow donor. For this clone: No antigen is known for it.

Study-wide results and limits: An analysis was carried out later, and it reportedly showed fewer N-insertions in an Asian-associated ancestry cluster than the roughly 700-donor mean. Later analysis demonstrated an association between a missense DCLRE1C variant and TCR beta V- and J-gene trimming. Indistinguishability led to the exclusion of some V segments, TRBV6-2 and TRBV6-3 included.

The PCR had 60 Vbeta and 13 Jbeta primers. Sequencing was performed with immunoSEQ multiplex PCR; in TCRdb, only in-frame clones are kept and a portion is missing. The sample includes 98,000 or so clones, 77% of them seen just once. This chain links TRBV5-1 with TRBJ2-3; maybe TRBD2 (6 bases). Input material: PBMCs. The TCR was taken from a female donor in good health and CMV-seronegative. Here the CDR3 DNA reads TGCGCCAGCAGCTTGGTTAGCGGCCGCACAGATACGCAGTATTTT. Amino acid sequence: CASSLVSGRTDTQYF.